This passage covers 5 T cell receptor beta chains from one sample sequenced in a study of CD8 T cells in Susac syndrome. With random hexamers, 0.5 to 1 ug RNA was reverse transcribed. TCRdb processed the immunoSEQ multiplex PCR reads anew with MiXCR; each CDR3 protein has one entry. The sample has about 180,000 distinct CDR3 sequences; roughly 94% are singletons. Sequencing was done on a sample of CD4+ T cells from PBMCs. These TCRs come from a human donor with Susac syndrome.

The rearrangement uses TRBV30 and TRBJ2-7, with 7 bases matching TRBD2. V dropped 3 bases and J dropped 0; count of bases not matched to a gene: 8. The CDR3 contains 15 residues. The germline V gene encodes CDR1 GTSNPN and CDR2 SVGIG (reference sequence). The CDR3 spells CAWSGGRASSYEQYF. The CDR3 DNA is TGTGCCTGGAGCGGGGGGAGGGCCAGCTCCTACGAGCAGTACTTC.

The chain links TRBV15 to TRBJ1-5; D uncertain. Trimming removed 5 bases at V and 6 bases at J, with 20 bases between. This CDR3 is 16 amino acids long. From germline, CDR1 is LNHNV and CDR2 YYDKDF (reference sequence). This CDR3 is CATSPPVAGFSQPQHF. The CDR3, as DNA: TGTGCCACCAGCCCCCCCGTGGCAGGCTTCAGTCAGCCCCAGCATTTT.

V and J are TRBV12-3 or TRBV12-4 and TRBJ1-1, with a weak D call TRBD1 (6 bases). The CDR3 totals 16 residues. The V end was cut by 8 bases, the J end by 3 bases, with 22 bases between. The CDR3 here is CASAIDLQGKDTEAFF. The CDR3 DNA follows: TGTGCCAGCGCAATCGACTTACAGGGTAAAGACACTGAAGCTTTCTTT.

The chain employs TRBV29-1 and TRBJ1-2; the D gene is possibly TRBD1 (6 bases). CDR3 length equals 13 residues. CDR1 SQVTM and CDR2 ANQGSEA come from the germline V gene. Trimming removed 4 bases from V and 3 bases from J, with 12 bases in between. The CDR3 coding sequence is TGCAGCGTTGCCCGTAACAGGGACTATGGCTACACCTTC. Amino acid sequence: CSVARNRDYGYTF.

This clonotype was found once. The chain is built from TRBV13 and TRBJ2-5, with D uncertain. V lost 4 bases and J 5 bases, leaving 5 bases between the germline ends. Germline CDR1 PRHDT, CDR2 FYEKMQ (reference sequence). The CDR3 is 11 amino acids. The CDR3 nucleotides read TGTGCCAGCAGCTACGGGGAGACCCAGTACTTC. Its translation is CASSYGETQYF.